A selection of T cell receptor beta chains follows, all from one sample in a study of OX40 agonist ivuxolimab in advanced cancers. Using immunoSEQ multiplex PCR, the repertoire was profiled, and TCRdb retains in-frame clones only, with some absent. The sample holds about 51,000 clones, about 78% seen once. The sequenced sample was CD4+ or CD8+ T cells sorted from blood, obtained in a trial of the OX40 agonist ivuxolimab. These receptors originate from an adult with an advanced solid tumor such as melanoma, head and neck, liver or kidney cancer. CDR3s include the opening cysteine and the closing phenylalanine or tryptophan. D genes are given only for firm matches. Only some rows state a clone size, as once, few, many or a class for expanded clones.

D	V	J	size	CDR3	DNA
.	TRBV6-1	TRBJ2-2	few	CASSEHSANTGELFF	TGTGCCAGCAGTGAACACTCCGCGAACACCGGGGAGCTGTTTTTT
TRBD1	TRBV25-1	TRBJ1-2	.	CASRRTGDSYGYTF	TGTGCCAGCAGGAGGACAGGTGATTCCTATGGCTACACCTTC
.	TRBV6-5	TRBJ2-3	once	CASSYRLAVKDTQYF	TGTGCCAGCAGTTACAGGCTGGCTGTGAAAGATACGCAGTATTTT
TRBD1	TRBV28	TRBJ2-7	.	CASGRDRDNEQYF	TGTGCCAGCGGCCGGGACAGGGACAACGAGCAGTACTTC
.	TRBV10-3	TRBJ1-3	.	CAISGTPGNTIYF	TGTGCCATCAGTGGGACCCCTGGAAACACCATATATTTT
.	TRBV18	TRBJ2-3	.	CASSPLGEDTQYF	TGTGCCAGCTCACCACTGGGGGAAGATACGCAGTATTTT
.	TRBV30	TRBJ1-2	.	CAWSVRGGYTF	TGTGCCTGGAGTGTACGAGGAGGCTACACCTTC
TRBD1	TRBV6-5	TRBJ1-1	.	CAASRDRDRAFF	TGTGCCGCGTCGAGAGACAGGGACCGTGCTTTCTTT
.	TRBV29-1	TRBJ1-1	few	CSVRHANTEAFF	TGCAGCGTCCGACACGCGAACACTGAAGCTTTCTTT
.	TRBV11-2	TRBJ2-1	.	CASSFPPLDVEQFF	TGTGCCAGCAGCTTTCCCCCCCTGGATGTTGAGCAGTTCTTC
.	TRBV5-4	TRBJ2-6	.	CASSTRVSGANVLTF	TGTGCCAGCAGCACCCGCGTATCTGGGGCCAACGTCCTGACTTTC
TRBD1	TRBV9	TRBJ1-5	.	CASSRTGNNQPQHF	TGTGCCAGCAGCCGGACAGGAAACAATCAGCCCCAGCATTTT
TRBD1	TRBV11-1	TRBJ1-2	.	CASSQGQGHSYGYTF	TGTGCCAGCAGCCAAGGACAGGGTCACTCCTATGGCTACACCTTC
TRBD2	TRBV5-1	TRBJ2-1	.	CASSFSGSSYNEQFF	TGCGCCAGCAGCTTTAGCGGGAGCTCCTACAATGAGCAGTTCTTC
.	TRBV7-9	TRBJ1-1	.	CASSLGRDNEAFF	TGTGCCAGCAGCTTAGGGCGGGATAATGAAGCTTTCTTT
.	TRBV6-5	TRBJ2-3	few	CASRPPGQDTQYF	TGTGCCAGCAGACCCCCGGGCCAGGATACGCAGTATTTT
.	TRBV16	TRBJ1-1	.	CASSPDLNTEAFF	TGTGCCAGCAGCCCCGATTTGAACACTGAAGCTTTCTTT
TRBD1	TRBV2	TRBJ1-6	.	CASSRLGQGASSPLHF	TGTGCCAGCAGTAGATTGGGACAGGGGGCGAGTTCACCCCTCCACTTT
.	TRBV10-3	TRBJ2-3	few	CATSLSQEDTQYF	TGTGCCACCTCCCTTAGTCAGGAAGATACGCAGTATTTT
.	TRBV4-1	TRBJ2-3	.	CASSQEAGSVRDTQYF	TGCGCCAGCAGCCAAGAAGCCGGGAGCGTTAGAGATACGCAGTATTTT
TRBD1	TRBV5-1	TRBJ2-5	.	CASSFATGQETQYF	TGCGCCAGCAGCTTTGCGACAGGGCAAGAGACCCAGTACTTC
.	TRBV19	TRBJ2-7	.	CASSKRDPRGGYEQYF	TGTGCCAGTAGTAAAAGGGATCCTCGTGGTGGCTACGAGCAGTACTTC
TRBD1	TRBV2	TRBJ1-2	few	CASSVTGTGFGYTF	TGTGCCAGCAGTGTGACCGGGACAGGGTTCGGCTACACCTTC
TRBD1	TRBV10-3	TRBJ1-2	.	CAISEWTGGYGYTF	TGTGCCATCAGTGAGTGGACAGGGGGCTATGGCTACACCTTC
TRBD1	TRBV19	TRBJ1-1	.	CASSSGQAWVNTEAFF	TGTGCCAGTAGTTCGGGACAGGCATGGGTGAACACTGAAGCTTTCTTT
.	TRBV2	TRBJ1-3	.	CASSEALSTGSGNTIYF	TGTGCCAGCAGTGAAGCGCTTAGTACCGGCTCTGGAAACACCATATATTTT
.	TRBV5-6	TRBJ2-1	.	CASRSGWSYNEQFF	TGTGCCAGCAGGAGCGGATGGTCCTACAATGAGCAGTTCTTC
TRBD2	TRBV5-1	TRBJ2-3	.	CASSLGAGVGTDTQYF	TGCGCCAGCAGCTTGGGGGCGGGAGTTGGAACAGATACGCAGTATTTT
.	TRBV5-1	TRBJ2-3	.	CASSLERGGDTQYF	TGCGCCAGCAGCTTGGAAAGGGGAGGAGATACGCAGTATTTT
TRBD2	TRBV19	TRBJ2-1	.	CASSKRTSGIQADEQFF	TGTGCCAGTAGTAAACGGACTAGCGGGATACAAGCAGATGAGCAGTTCTTC
.	TRBV5-1	TRBJ1-1	.	CASSTYTGATEAFF	TGCGCCAGCAGCACTTATACAGGCGCCACTGAAGCTTTCTTT
.	TRBV6-5	TRBJ2-1	.	CASSGRRANEQFF	TGTGCCAGCAGTGGCAGGAGGGCCAATGAGCAGTTCTTC
.	TRBV6-1	TRBJ2-1	.	CASRAGPSYNEQFF	TGTGCCAGCAGGGCGGGACCTTCTTACAATGAGCAGTTCTTC
.	TRBV6-6	TRBJ2-7	.	CASRDEGTASYEQYF	TGTGCCAGCAGGGACGAAGGGACTGCCTCCTACGAGCAGTACTTC
.	TRBV18	TRBJ2-2	.	CASSPYTGELFF	TGTGCCAGCTCACCATACACCGGGGAGCTGTTTTTT
.	TRBV12-5	TRBJ2-1	.	CASGLVQETPYNEQFF	TGTGCTAGTGGTTTGGTACAGGAGACGCCCTACAATGAGCAGTTCTTC
TRBD2	TRBV29-1	TRBJ2-3	.	CSVGAGAPADTQYF	TGCAGCGTTGGAGCGGGAGCGCCGGCAGATACGCAGTATTTT
.	TRBV5-1	TRBJ1-1	.	CASSFNTANTEAFF	TGCGCCAGCAGCTTTAATACCGCGAACACTGAAGCTTTCTTT
.	TRBV29-1	TRBJ1-1	few	CSVRGVTEAFF	TGCAGCGTGAGGGGAGTCACTGAAGCTTTCTTT
TRBD1	TRBV19	TRBJ1-5	.	CATQGAGGQPQHF	TGTGCCACTCAGGGGGCCGGGGGTCAGCCCCAGCATTTT
TRBD2	TRBV6-1	TRBJ2-3	few	CASVGTSGRRSQYF	TGTGCCAGCGTGGGGACTAGCGGGAGACGTTCGCAGTATTTT
TRBD2	TRBV6-1	TRBJ2-1	.	CASSARLAGENEQFF	TGTGCCAGCAGTGCACGACTAGCGGGAGAGAATGAGCAGTTCTTC
.	TRBV19	TRBJ1-2	.	CASTPVAYEGYTF	TGTGCCAGTACCCCGGTGGCCTACGAGGGCTACACCTTC
.	TRBV11-2	TRBJ1-6	once	CASSLEGGLDSPLHF	TGTGCCAGCAGCTTAGAGGGGGGGTTGGATTCACCCCTCCACTTT
.	TRBV6-5	TRBJ1-2	.	CASRPPAPPGGYTF	TGTGCCAGCAGGCCCCCTGCTCCGCCGGGGGGCTACACCTTC
.	TRBV6-6	TRBJ1-2	.	CASSYRQENYGYTF	TGTGCCAGCAGTTATAGACAGGAGAACTATGGCTACACCTTC
.	TRBV14	TRBJ2-1	.	CASSAATFGEQFF	TGTGCCAGCAGCGCAGCCACATTTGGTGAGCAGTTCTTC